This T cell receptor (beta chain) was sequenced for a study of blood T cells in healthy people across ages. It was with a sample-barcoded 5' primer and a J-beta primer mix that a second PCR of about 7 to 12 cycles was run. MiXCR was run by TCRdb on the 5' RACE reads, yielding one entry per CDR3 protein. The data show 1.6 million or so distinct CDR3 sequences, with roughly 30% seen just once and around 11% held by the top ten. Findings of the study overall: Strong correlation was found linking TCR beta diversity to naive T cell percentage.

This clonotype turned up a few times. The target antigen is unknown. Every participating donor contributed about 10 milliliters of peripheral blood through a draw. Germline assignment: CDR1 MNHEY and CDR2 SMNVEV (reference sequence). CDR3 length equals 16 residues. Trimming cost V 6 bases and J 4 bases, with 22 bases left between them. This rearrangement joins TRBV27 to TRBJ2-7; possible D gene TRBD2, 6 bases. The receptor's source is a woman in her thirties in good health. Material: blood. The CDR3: CASSPAFGEVRYEQYF. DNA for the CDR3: TGTGCCAGCAGCCCAGCTTTCGGGGAGGTTCGGTACGAGCAGTACTTC.